This record looks at one T cell receptor beta chain sequence and its context. The antigen is unknown. CDR3 length: 13 residues. Looked up from germline, CDR1 is GTSNPN and CDR2 is SVGIG (reference sequence). V lost 0 bases and J lost 5, with 10 bases in between. TCRdb's copy holds only in-frame clones and misses some; the assay was immunoSEQ multiplex PCR. The repertoire holds 200,000 or so clones, with around 87% as singletons. This sample was taken from a study of T cell responses to AZD1222 COVID-19 vaccine. Findings and caveats of the study: Reports say nearly half of spike-specific TCRs go after unmutated variant regions. Repertoires in all cases were sampled only once the peak T cell response had passed.

The specimen was peripheral blood, collected on day 0 of MenACWY control vaccination. This rearrangement joins TRBV30 to TRBJ1-1; the D is unclear. The clonotype originates from an adult in good health. CDR3 residues: CAWSVRVETEAFF. In nucleotides, the CDR3 is TGTGCCTGGAGTGTACGAGTGGAGACTGAAGCTTTCTTT.